A selection of T cell receptor beta chains follows, all from one sample in a study of shared clonotypes between healthy human individuals. The data were produced by immunoSEQ multiplex PCR, yet TCRdb's version contains in-frame clones alone and is incomplete. The profile shows roughly 700,000 clones, roughly 91% of them singletons. Sequencing was carried out using memory CD8+ T cells from PBMCs. Receptors were obtained from a young man in good health. Some clones in this sample may be carry-over from other donors' samples. Each CDR3 is given with its conserved first and last residue. The order of the fields is V gene, CDR3 protein.

V: TRBV2; CDR3: CASSVSTSSTDTQYF
V: TRBV15; CDR3: CATSRDRGRGEKLFF
V: TRBV4-1; CDR3: CASSQTEGTSGRYEQYF
V: TRBV7-3; CDR3: CASSLISRGDEQFF
V: TRBV7-8; CDR3: CASSSTGSKNYQETQYF
V: TRBV7-2; CDR3: CASSSRQLPPNYGYTF
V: TRBV15; CDR3: CATSALFTGELFF
V: TRBV7-9; CDR3: CASSLESSQEQYF
V: TRBV15; CDR3: CATSGRTGDYEQYF
V: TRBV2; CDR3: CASSGLADYTDTQYF
V: TRBV11-2; CDR3: CASTGWSEGNEQFF
V: TRBV30; CDR3: CAWSVPRGSYGYTF
V: TRBV11-2; CDR3: CASSPGLAGSYEQYF
V: TRBV5-3; CDR3: CARSHDHTGELFF